This TCR beta chain stems from a study of blood T cell repertoires in COVID-19. Turning to the study itself: Collection of acute and convalescent COVID-19 samples took place in the United States, Italy and Spain. In each case, the material was cDNA or gDNA derived from T cells, B-cell-depleted T cells, or PBMCs.

Under the authors' procedure: Reference gene primers were amplified, and this amplification served to estimate nucleated cell counts. TCRdb keeps only in-frame clones here, not all; method: immunoSEQ multiplex PCR. V and J calls and clone size are as listed in that table; D and trimming were resolved from the DNA. The data show about 100,000 clones, around four fifths seen once. Material: peripheral blood. The TCR was taken from a woman between 65 and 79 years old with acute or convalescent COVID-19.

In nucleotides, the CDR3 is TGTGCCAGCAGCGCAGGACAGTTGGGGGTTACGGAGACCCAGTACTTC. Protein product: CASSAGQLGVTETQYF. V is TRBV9 and J is TRBJ2-5; the D gene is possibly TRBD1 (6 bases). This CDR3 has 16 amino acids. V gave up 3 bases and J gave up 5 bases, with 20 bases separating them. Germline V lookup: CDR1 SGDLS, CDR2 YYNGEE.